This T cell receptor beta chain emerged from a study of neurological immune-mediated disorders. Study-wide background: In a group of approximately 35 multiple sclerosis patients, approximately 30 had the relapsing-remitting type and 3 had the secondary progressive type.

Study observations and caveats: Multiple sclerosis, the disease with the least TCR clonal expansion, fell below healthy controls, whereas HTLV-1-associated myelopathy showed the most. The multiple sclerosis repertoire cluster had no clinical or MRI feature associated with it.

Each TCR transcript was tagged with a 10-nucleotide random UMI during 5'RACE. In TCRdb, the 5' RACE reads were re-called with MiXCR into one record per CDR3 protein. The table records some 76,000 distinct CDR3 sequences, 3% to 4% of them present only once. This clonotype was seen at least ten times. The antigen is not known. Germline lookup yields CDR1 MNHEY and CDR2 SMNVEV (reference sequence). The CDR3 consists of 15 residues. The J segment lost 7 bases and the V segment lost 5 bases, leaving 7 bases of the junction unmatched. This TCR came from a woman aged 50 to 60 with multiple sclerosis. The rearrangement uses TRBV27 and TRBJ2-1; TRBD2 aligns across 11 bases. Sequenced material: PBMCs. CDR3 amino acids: CASSPTSGIGNEQFF. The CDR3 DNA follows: TGTGCCAGCAGTCCGACTAGCGGGATTGGAAATGAGCAGTTCTTC.